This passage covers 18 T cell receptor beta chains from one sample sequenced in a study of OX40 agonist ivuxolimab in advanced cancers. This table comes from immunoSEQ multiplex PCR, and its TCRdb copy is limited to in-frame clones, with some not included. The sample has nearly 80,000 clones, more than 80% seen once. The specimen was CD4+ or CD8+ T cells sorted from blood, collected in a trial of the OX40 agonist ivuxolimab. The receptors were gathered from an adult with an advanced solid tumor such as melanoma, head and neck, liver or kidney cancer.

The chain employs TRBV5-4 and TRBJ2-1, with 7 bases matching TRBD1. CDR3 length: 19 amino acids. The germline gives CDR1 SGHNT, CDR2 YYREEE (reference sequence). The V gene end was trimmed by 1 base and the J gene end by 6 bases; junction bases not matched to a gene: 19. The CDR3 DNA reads TGTGCCAGCAGCTTGCGCCGGGACAGTTCAACGCGAGCCTTCAATGAGCAGTTCTTC. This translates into CASSLRRDSSTRAFNEQFF.

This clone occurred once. CDR3 loop: CASSSGGGFGTQYF. As DNA, the CDR3 is TGTGCCAGCAGCTCCGGGGGGGGTTTTGGGACCCAGTACTTC. V is TRBV11-2 and J is TRBJ2-5; 8 nucleotides agree with TRBD2. The germline V gene has CDR1 SGHAT and CDR2 FQNNGV. Losses at the gene ends were 4 bases for V and 7 bases for J; bases not matched to a gene: 8. There are 14 residues in the CDR3.

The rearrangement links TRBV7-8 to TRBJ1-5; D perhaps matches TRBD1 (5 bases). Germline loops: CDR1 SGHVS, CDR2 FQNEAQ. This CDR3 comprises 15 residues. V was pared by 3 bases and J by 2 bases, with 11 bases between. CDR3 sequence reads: CASSFGGFGNQPQHF. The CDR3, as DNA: TGTGCCAGCAGCTTTGGGGGTTTCGGCAATCAGCCCCAGCATTTT.

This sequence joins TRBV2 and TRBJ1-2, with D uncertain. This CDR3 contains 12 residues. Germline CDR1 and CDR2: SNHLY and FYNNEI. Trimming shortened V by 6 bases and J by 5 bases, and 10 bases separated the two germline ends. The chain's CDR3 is CASRDFGYGYTF. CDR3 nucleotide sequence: TGTGCCAGCAGGGATTTCGGTTATGGCTACACCTTC.

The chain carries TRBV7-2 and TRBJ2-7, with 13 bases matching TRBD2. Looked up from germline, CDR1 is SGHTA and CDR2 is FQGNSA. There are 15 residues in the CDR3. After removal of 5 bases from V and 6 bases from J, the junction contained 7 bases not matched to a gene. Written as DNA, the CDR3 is TGTGCCAGCAGCATCGGACTAGCGGGAGCGGGCGAGCAGTACTTC. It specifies CASSIGLAGAGEQYF.

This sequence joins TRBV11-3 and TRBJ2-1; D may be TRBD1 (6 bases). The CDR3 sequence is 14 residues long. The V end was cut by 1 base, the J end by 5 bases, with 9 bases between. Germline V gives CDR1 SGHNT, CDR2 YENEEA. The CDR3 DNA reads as TGTGCCAGCAGCTTAGTTGGGACAAACAATGAGCAGTTCTTC. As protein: CASSLVGTNNEQFF.

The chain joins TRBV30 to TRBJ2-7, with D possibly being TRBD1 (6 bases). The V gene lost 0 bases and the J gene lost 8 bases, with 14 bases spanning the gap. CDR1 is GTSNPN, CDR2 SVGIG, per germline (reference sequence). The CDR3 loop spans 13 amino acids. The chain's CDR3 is CAWSVTNRVKQYF. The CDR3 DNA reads TGTGCCTGGAGTGTTACAAACAGGGTCAAGCAGTACTTC.

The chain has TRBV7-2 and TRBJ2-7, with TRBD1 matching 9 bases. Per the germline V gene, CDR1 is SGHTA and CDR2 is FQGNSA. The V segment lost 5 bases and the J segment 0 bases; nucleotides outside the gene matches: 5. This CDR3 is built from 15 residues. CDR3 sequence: CASSPTGGASYEQYF. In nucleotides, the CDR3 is TGTGCCAGCAGCCCTACAGGGGGCGCCTCCTACGAGCAGTACTTC. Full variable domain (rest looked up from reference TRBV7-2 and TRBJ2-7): GAGVSQSPSNKVTEKGKDVELRCDPISGHTALYWYRQSLGQGLEFLIYFQGNSAPDKSGLPSDRFSAERTGGSVSTLTIQRTQQEDSAVYLCASSPTGGASYEQYFGPGTRLTVT.

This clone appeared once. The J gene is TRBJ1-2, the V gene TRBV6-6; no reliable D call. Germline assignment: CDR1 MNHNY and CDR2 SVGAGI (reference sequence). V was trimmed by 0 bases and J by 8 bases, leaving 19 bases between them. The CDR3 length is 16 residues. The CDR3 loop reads CASSYSALGRARGYTF. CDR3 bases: TGTGCCAGCAGTTACTCGGCCCTCGGGAGGGCTCGGGGCTACACCTTC.

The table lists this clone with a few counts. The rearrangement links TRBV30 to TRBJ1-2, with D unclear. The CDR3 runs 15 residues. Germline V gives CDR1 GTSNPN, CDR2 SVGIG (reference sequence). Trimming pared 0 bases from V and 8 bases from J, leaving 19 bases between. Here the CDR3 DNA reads TGTGCCTGGAGTGTATCTACCGGAGGCGCGGGCGGCTACACCTTC. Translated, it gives CAWSVSTGGAGGYTF.

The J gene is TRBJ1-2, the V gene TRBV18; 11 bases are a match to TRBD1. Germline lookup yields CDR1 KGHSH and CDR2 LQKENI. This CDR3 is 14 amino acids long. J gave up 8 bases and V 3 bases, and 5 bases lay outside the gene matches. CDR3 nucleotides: TGTGCCAGCTCACCGGGACAGGGGGAAGTCGGCTACACCTTC. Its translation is CASSPGQGEVGYTF.

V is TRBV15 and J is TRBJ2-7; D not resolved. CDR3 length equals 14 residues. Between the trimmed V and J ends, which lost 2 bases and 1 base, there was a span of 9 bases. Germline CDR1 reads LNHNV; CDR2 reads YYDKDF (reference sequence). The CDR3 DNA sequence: TGTGCCACCAGCAGACTTTTCAAGTCCTACGAGCAGTACTTC. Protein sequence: CATSRLFKSYEQYF.

The CDR3, as DNA: TGCGCCAGCAGCTTGCTACTAGCGGGAGTAGGCGAGCAGTACTTC. Protein product: CASSLLLAGVGEQYF. The chain combines TRBV5-1 with TRBJ2-7; 11 nucleotides agree with TRBD2. Germline V CDR1 and CDR2: SGHRS, YFSETQ. The CDR3 runs to 15 residues. The junction had 6 bases not matched to a gene; V was cut back by 1 base and J by 6 bases.

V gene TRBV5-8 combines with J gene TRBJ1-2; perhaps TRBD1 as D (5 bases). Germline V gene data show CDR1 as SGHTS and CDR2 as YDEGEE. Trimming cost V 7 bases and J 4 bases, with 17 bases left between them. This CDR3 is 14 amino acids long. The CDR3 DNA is TGTGCCAGCCGAAAGAGGGACGGGATCTATGGCTACACCTTC. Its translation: CASRKRDGIYGYTF.

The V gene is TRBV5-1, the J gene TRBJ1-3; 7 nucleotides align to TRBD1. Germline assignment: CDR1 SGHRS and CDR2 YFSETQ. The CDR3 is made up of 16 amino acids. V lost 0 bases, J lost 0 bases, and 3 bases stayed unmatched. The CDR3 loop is CASSLEGASSGNTIYF. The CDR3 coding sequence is TGCGCCAGCAGCTTGGAGGGGGCATCCTCTGGAAACACCATATATTTT.

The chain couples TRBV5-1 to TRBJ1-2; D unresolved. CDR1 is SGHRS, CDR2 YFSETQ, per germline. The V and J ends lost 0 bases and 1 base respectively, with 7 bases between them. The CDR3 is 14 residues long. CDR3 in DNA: TGCGCCAGCAGCTTGGGGACCGATAACTATGGCTACACCTTC. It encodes CASSLGTDNYGYTF.

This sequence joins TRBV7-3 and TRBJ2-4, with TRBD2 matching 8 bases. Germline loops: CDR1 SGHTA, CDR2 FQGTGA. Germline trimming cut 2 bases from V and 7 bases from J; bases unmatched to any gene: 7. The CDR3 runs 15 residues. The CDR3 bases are TGTGCCAGCAGCTTAGGCGGGAGGCCGGGGAACATTCAGTACTTC. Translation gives CASSLGGRPGNIQYF.

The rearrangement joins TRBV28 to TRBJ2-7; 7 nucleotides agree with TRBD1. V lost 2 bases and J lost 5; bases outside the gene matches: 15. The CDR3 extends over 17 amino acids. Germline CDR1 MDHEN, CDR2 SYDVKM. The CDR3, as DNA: TGTGCCAGCAGTTTACCCGCTTGGAAAGGGGGCACCCACGAGCAGTACTTC. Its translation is CASSLPAWKGGTHEQYF.